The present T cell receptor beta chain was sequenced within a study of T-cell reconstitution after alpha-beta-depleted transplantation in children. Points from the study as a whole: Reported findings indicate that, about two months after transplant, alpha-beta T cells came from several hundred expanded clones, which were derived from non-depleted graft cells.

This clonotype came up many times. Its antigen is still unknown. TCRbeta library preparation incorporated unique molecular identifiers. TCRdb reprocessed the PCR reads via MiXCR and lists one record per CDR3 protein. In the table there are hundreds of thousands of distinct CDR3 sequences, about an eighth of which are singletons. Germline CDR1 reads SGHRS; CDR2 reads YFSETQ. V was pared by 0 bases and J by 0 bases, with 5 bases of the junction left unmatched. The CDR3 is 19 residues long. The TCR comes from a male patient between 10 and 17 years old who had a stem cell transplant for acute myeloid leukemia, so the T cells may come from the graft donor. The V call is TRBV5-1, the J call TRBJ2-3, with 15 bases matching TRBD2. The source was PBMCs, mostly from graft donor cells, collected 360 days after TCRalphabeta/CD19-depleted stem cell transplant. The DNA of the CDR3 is TGCGCCAGCAGCTTGGAGGGACTAGCGGGAGGATCTAGCACAGATACGCAGTATTTT. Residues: CASSLEGLAGGSSTDTQYF.